There are a few counts of the clone carrying this T cell receptor beta chain. This sample was taken from a study of T cells in Graves' hyperthyroidism and ophthalmopathy. Across the whole study: Peripheral blood collection took place at initial diagnosis, before any treatment.

Amplified TCR beta CDR3 regions came from RNA transcripts. The HTBI primer set was used in a first-round RT-PCR of the TCR CDR3. TCRdb ran MiXCR on the multiplex PCR reads and lists one entry per CDR3 protein. The repertoire holds 450,000 to 650,000 distinct CDR3 sequences, with more than 15% as singletons. Ophthalmopathy cases met thresholds of Clinical Activity Score at least 3, NOSPECS grade at least 4 and duration under 3 months. The source of this sequence is a woman aged 18-30 years with Graves' ophthalmopathy. Material for sequencing was blood.

The CDR3 DNA reads as TGCAGTGCTAGCCAGACTAGCGGGAACACCTACGAGCAGTACTTC. As protein: CSASQTSGNTYEQYF. V gene TRBV20-1 combines with J gene TRBJ2-7; 11 positions match TRBD2. CDR3 length: 15 residues. CDR1 is DFQATT, CDR2 SNEGSKA, per germline (reference sequence). Unmatched junction bases numbered 6, after V lost 3 bases and J lost 2 bases.